This TCR beta chain was documented in a study of OX40 agonist ivuxolimab in advanced cancers. Study-level background: Ivuxolimab was an agonistic, fully human IgG2 monoclonal antibody directed against OX40 (CD134), a costimulatory receptor. Intravenous ivuxolimab was administered to patients every 2 weeks at six dose levels: 0.01, 0.1, 0.3, 1.5, 3 and 10 mg/kg. Of the approximately 54 dose-escalation patients, hepatocellular carcinoma was present in some 19, melanoma in approximately 15, renal cell carcinoma in 9 and head and neck cancer in 9. The dose-escalation cohort was about 83% male with a mean age of approximately 59 years, ranging from about 23 to 85. Prior anti-PD-1, anti-PD-L1 or anti-CTLA-4 therapy was permitted, and checkpoint inhibitors had been received by about 37% of dose-escalation patients. Partial responses occurred in three dose-escalation patients: two with cutaneous melanoma and one with hepatocellular carcinoma. Peripheral TCRbeta sequencing aimed to test whether ivuxolimab altered TCR sequence diversity and caused clonal T-cell expansion. The paper covers the monotherapy dose-escalation part of the phase I ivuxolimab trial, which included N ≈ 50 patients. Broader findings and caveats from the paper: At doses of 0.1 to 3.0 mg/kg, clonal expansion of both CD4+ and CD8+ blood T cells was observed from baseline to week 6. Which antigens the clonally expanded peripheral T cells were specific for was not determined. After ivuxolimab, expanded clones were on average more numerous among CD8+ T cells than among CD4+ T cells. Low levels of normalized T-cell clonal expansion were also seen in some nonresponding patients. In the 0.1-3.0 mg/kg groups, partial responders were among the patients with the lowest normalized peripheral clonal expansion, particularly in CD8+ T cells.

In regard to this clone: Its antigen is not yet known. No much larger clone exists at a distance of one base, and base qualities are not known.

The trial excluded patients who had a history of autoimmune disease or were on systemic immunosuppression. In every dose cohort, peripheral blood was drawn for TCR sequencing at baseline, cycle 4 day 1, and cycle 7 day 1. Samples came from an open-label, multicenter, first-in-human phase I dose-escalation trial of ivuxolimab. Adults with locally advanced or metastatic head and neck squamous cell, hepatocellular, melanoma or renal cell carcinoma were enrolled in the trial. Before TCR sequencing, CD4+ and CD8+ T cells were separately sorted from peripheral blood. Genomic DNA was extracted from sorted cells for sequencing of the TCRbeta CDR3 region. TCRbeta CDR3 regions were sequenced using the immunoSEQ Assay. The table was pulled from immuneACCESS by TCRdb, which kept in-frame rearrangements only. Such tables lose some clones; where checked, under half of the loss comes from unresolved V genes, and the rest has no known cause. The sample has 30,000 to 45,000 clones on record, around 89% of them singletons. The top ten hold less than 5% of the sample.

The receptor's source is an adult with an advanced solid tumor such as melanoma, head and neck, liver or kidney cancer. Sample: CD4+ or CD8+ T cells sorted from blood, taken in a trial of the OX40 agonist ivuxolimab.

DNA sequence: TGTGCCAGCAGCATAAGACTAGCGGGAGGGCCTGGCACAGATACGCAGTATTTT. Translation gives CASSIRLAGGPGTDTQYF. The V and J genes are TRBV11-2 and TRBJ2-3; the central 14 bases match TRBD2. According to the germline V gene, CDR1 reads SGHAT and CDR2 reads FQNNGV. Here V drops 5 bases and J drops 1 base, and the junction holds 8 bases not matched to any gene. Counted from cysteine to phenylalanine, this CDR3 has 18 amino acids. Here the CDR3 DNA is all that survives: 54 bases in frame from base 1.